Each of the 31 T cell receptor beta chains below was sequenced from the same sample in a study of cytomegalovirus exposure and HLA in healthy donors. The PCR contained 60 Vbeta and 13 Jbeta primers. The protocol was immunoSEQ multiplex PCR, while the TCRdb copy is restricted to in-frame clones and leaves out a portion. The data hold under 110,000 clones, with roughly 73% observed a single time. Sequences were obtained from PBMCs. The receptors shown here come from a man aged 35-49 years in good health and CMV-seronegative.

This CDR3 is CATSRPRQGGRAEAFF. The CDR3 DNA sequence: TGTGCCACCAGCAGACCTCGACAGGGCGGGAGGGCTGAAGCTTTCTTT. The rearrangement links TRBV15 to TRBJ1-1, with 7 bases lining up with TRBD1. J lost 6 bases, V lost 2 bases, and 12 bases had no gene match. The CDR3 consists of 16 residues. Germline CDR1 and CDR2: LNHNV and YYDKDF (reference sequence).

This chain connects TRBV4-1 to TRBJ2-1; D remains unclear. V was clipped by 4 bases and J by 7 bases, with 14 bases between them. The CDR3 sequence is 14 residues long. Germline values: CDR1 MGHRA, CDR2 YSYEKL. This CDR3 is CASSPTMRRNEQFF. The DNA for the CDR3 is TGCGCCAGCAGCCCTACAATGCGGCGGAATGAGCAGTTCTTC.

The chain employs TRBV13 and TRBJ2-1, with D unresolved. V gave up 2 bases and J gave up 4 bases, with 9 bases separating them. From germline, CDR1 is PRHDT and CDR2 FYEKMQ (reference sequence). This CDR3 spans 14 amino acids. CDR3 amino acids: CASSLFQAYNEQFF. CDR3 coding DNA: TGTGCCAGCAGCTTATTCCAAGCTTACAATGAGCAGTTCTTC.

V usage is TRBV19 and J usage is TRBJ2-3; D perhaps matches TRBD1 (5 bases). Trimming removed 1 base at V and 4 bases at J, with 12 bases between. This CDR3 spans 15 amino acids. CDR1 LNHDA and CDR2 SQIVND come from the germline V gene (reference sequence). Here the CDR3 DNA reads TGTGCCAGTAGTATAGGACAGCCAGGCGCAGATACGCAGTATTTT. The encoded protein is CASSIGQPGADTQYF.

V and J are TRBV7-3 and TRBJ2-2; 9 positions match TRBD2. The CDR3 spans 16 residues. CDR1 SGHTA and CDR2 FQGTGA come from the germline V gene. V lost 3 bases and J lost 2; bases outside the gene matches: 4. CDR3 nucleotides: TGTGCCAGCAGCTTGGGGCGGGGGGGAAACACCGGGGAGCTGTTTTTT. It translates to CASSLGRGGNTGELFF.

The CDR3: CAWMGGPTEAFF. Written as DNA, the CDR3 is TGTGCCTGGATGGGTGGGCCCACTGAAGCTTTCTTT. The J gene is TRBJ1-1, the V gene TRBV30, with no clear D. V was cut by 4 bases and J by 4 bases, with 10 bases left in between. Germline V gene lookup returns CDR1 GTSNPN and CDR2 SVGIG (reference sequence). The CDR3 runs 12 residues.

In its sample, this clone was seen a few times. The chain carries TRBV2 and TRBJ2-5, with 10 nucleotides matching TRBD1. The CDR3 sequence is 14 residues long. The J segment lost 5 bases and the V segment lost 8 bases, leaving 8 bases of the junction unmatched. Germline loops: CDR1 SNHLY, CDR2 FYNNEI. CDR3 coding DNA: TGTGCCAGCTTCGACAGGGGGCAGGAGGAGACCCAGTACTTC. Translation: CASFDRGQEETQYF. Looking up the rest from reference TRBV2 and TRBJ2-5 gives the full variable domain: EPEVTQTPSHQVTQMGQEVILRCVPISNHLYFYWYRQILGQKVEFLVSFYNNEISEKSEIFDDQFSVERPDGSNFTLKIRSTKLEDSAMYFCASFDRGQEETQYFGPGTRLLVL.

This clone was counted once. The CDR3 nucleotides are TGTGCCAGCATAGCCTGGACTCTGACCTACGAGCAGTACTTC. As protein: CASIAWTLTYEQYF. V gene TRBV9 combines with J gene TRBJ2-7; a possible D gene is TRBD2 (5 bases). The germline gives CDR1 SGDLS, CDR2 YYNGEE. The CDR3 has 14 amino acids. Trimming took 6 bases from V and 2 from J, leaving 15 bases between them.

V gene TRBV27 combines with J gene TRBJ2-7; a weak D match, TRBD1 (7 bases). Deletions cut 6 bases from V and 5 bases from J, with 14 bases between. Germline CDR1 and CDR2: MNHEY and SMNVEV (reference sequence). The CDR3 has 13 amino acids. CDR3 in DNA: TGTGCCAGCAGGTCGACAGGGAGGAACGAGCAGTACTTC. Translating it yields CASRSTGRNEQYF.

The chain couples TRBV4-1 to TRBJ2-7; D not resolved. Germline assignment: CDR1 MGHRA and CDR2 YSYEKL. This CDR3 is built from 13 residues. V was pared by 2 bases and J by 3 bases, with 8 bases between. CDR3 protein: CASSQQAGYEQYF. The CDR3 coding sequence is TGCGCCAGCAGCCAACAGGCAGGCTACGAGCAGTACTTC.

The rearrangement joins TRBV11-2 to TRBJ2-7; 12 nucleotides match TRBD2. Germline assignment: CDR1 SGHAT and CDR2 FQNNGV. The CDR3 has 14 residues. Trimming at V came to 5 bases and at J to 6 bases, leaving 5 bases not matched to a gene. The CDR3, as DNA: TGTGCCAGCAGCCCCCTAGCGGGGGGGTTCGAGCAGTACTTC. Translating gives CASSPLAGGFEQYF.

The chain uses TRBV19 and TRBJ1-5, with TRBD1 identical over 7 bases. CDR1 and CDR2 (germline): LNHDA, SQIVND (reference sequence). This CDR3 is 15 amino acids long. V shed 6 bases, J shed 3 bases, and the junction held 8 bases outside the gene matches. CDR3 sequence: CASSPGTVINQPQHF. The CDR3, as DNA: TGTGCCAGTAGCCCCGGGACAGTGATCAATCAGCCCCAGCATTTT.

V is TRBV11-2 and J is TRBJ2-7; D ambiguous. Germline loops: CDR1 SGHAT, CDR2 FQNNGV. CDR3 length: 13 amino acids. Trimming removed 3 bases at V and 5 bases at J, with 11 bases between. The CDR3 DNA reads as TGTGCCAGCAGCTTTCCGCCGGTCCACGAGCAGTACTTC. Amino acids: CASSFPPVHEQYF.

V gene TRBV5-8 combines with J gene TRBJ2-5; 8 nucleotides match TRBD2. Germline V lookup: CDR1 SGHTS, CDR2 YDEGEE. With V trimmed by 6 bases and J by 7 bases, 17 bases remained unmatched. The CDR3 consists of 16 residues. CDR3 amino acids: CASTRKGAGDARTQYF. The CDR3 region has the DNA TGTGCCAGCACTCGGAAGGGAGCGGGGGACGCGAGGACCCAGTACTTC.

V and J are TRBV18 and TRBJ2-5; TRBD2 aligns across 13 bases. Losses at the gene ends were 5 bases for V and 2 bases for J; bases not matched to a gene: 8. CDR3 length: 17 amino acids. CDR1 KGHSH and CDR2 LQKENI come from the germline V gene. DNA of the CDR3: TGTGCCAGCTCAGTCGGACTAGCGGGGGTCGCACAAGAGACCCAGTACTTC. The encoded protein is CASSVGLAGVAQETQYF.

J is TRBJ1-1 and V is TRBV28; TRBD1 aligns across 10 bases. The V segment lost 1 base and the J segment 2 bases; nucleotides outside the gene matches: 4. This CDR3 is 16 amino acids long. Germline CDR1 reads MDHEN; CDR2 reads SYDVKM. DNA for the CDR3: TGTGCCAGCAGTTTATTGGGACAGGGGCGAAACACTGAAGCTTTCTTT. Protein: CASSLLGQGRNTEAFF.

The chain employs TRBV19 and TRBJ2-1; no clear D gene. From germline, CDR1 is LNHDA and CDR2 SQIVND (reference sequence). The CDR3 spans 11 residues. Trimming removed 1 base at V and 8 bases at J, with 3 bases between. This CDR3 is CASSIAYEQFF. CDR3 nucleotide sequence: TGTGCCAGTAGTATAGCATATGAGCAGTTCTTC.

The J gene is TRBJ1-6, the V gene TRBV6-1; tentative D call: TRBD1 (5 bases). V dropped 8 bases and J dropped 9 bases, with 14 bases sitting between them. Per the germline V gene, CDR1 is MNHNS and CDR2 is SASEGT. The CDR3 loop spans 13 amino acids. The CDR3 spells CASLAWTRSPLHF. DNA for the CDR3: TGTGCCAGCCTGGCCTGGACACGTTCACCCCTCCACTTT.

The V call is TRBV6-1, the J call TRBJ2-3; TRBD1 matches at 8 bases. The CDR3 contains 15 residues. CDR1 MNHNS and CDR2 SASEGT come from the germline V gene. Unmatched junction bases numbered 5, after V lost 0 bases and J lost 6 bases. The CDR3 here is CASSEALTGADTQYF. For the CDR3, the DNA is TGTGCCAGCAGTGAAGCGTTGACAGGGGCCGATACGCAGTATTTT.

In DNA, the CDR3 is TGTGCCAGCAGCTTGGCCACGACAGCGACCTCCCCTAGCACAGATACGCAGTATTTT. Translated, it gives CASSLATTATSPSTDTQYF. This chain joins TRBV5-6 and TRBJ2-3, with a possible D match to TRBD1 (5 bases). V dropped 0 bases and J dropped 0 bases, with 20 bases sitting between them. The CDR3 totals 19 residues. Germline CDR1 and CDR2: SGHDT and YYEEEE.

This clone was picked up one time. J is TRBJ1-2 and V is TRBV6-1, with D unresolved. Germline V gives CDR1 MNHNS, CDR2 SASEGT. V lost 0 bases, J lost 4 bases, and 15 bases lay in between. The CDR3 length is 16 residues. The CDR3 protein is CASSEAFRGGRYGYTF. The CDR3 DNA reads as TGTGCCAGCAGTGAAGCGTTTCGCGGAGGCCGCTATGGCTACACCTTC.

CDR3 nucleotides: TGTGCCAGCAGGGGACTGGGGGAAAAACTGTTTTTT. This sequence encodes CASRGLGEKLFF. The V gene is TRBV2, the J gene TRBJ1-4; tentatively, D is TRBD1 (5 bases). CDR3 length equals 12 residues. Germline CDR1 SNHLY, CDR2 FYNNEI. The V end was cut by 6 bases, the J end by 8 bases, with 10 bases between.

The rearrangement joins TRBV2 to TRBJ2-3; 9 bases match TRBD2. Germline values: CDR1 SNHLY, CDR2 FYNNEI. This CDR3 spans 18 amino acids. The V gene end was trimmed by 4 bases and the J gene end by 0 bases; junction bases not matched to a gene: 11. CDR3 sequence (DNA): TGTGCCAGCAGTGCGGCGCGGACTAGCGTTACTAGCACAGATACGCAGTATTTT. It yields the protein CASSAARTSVTSTDTQYF.

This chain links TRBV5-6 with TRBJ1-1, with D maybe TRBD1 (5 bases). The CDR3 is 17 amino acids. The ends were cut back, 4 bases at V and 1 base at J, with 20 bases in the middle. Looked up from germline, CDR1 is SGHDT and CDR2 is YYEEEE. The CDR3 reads CASSRRWTGLRNTEAFF. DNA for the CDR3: TGTGCCAGCAGCAGGCGTTGGACGGGACTGAGGAACACTGAAGCTTTCTTT. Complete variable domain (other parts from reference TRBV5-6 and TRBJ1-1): DAGVTQSPTHLIKTRGQQVTLRCSPKSGHDTVSWYQQALGQGPQFIFQYYEEEERQRGNFPDRFSGHQFPNYSSELNVNALLLGDSALYLCASSRRWTGLRNTEAFFGQGTRLTVV.

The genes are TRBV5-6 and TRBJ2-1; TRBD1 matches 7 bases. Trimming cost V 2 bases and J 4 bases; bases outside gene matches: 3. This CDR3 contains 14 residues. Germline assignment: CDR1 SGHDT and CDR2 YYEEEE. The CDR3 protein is CASSLKGAYNEQFF. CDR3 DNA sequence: TGTGCCAGCAGCTTAAAGGGGGCTTACAATGAGCAGTTCTTC.

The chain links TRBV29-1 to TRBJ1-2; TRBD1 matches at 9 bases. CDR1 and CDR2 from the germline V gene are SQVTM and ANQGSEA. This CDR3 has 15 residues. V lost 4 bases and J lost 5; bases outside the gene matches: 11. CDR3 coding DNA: TGCAGCGTTGGAGGTTTGTCGGGGACAGGGTATGGCTACACCTTC. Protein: CSVGGLSGTGYGYTF. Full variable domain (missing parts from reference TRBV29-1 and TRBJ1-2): SAVISQKPSRDICQRGTSLTIQCQVDSQVTMMFWYRQQPGQSLTLIATANQGSEATYESGFVIDKFPISRPNLTFSTLTVSNMSPEDSSIYLCSVGGLSGTGYGYTFGSGTRLTVV.

DNA of the CDR3: TGTGCCAGCAGTGAAGTCACGGCGGCTTATTCCTACGAGCAGTACTTC. It yields the protein CASSEVTAAYSYEQYF. The rearrangement joins TRBV6-1 to TRBJ2-7; D unclear. Trimming took off 1 base at V and 1 base at J, with 14 bases between the two ends. Germline V CDR1 and CDR2: MNHNS, SASEGT. The CDR3 covers 16 residues.

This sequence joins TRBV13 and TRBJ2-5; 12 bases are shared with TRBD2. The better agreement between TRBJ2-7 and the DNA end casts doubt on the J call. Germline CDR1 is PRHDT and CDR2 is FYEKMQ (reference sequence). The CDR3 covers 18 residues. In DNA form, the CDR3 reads TGTGCCAGCAGCTCCGGACTAGCGGGGACACATAGCTCCTACGAGCAGTACTTC. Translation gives CASSSGLAGTHSSYEQYF.

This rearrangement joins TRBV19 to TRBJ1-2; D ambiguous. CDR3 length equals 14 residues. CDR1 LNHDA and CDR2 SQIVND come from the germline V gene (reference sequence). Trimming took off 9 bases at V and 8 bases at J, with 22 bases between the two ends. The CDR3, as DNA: TGTGCCAGCGCGGGAGACTACCGATCGGGGGGCTACACCTTC. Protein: CASAGDYRSGGYTF.

Here the CDR3 reads CASRSTEAFF. The CDR3 bases are TGTGCCAGTAGGAGTACTGAAGCTTTCTTT. This chain links TRBV19 with TRBJ1-1; no reliable D call. Germline loops: CDR1 LNHDA, CDR2 SQIVND (reference sequence). V lost 6 bases, J lost 5 bases, and 4 bases lay in between. This CDR3 contains 10 residues.

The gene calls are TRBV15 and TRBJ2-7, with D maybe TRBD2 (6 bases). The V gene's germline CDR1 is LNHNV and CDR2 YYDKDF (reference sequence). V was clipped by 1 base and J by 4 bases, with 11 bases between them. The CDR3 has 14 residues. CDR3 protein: CATSRVEGRYEQYF. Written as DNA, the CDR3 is TGTGCCACCAGCAGAGTTGAGGGGAGGTACGAGCAGTACTTC.